Presented here are 23 T cell receptor beta chains from one specimen sequenced in a study of blood T cell repertoires in COVID-19. The assay was immunoSEQ multiplex PCR, and TCRdb's table has in-frame clones only and misses some. The data show around 190,000 clones, roughly 80% seen once. Material: peripheral blood. Receptors originate from a woman between 45 and 60 years old with acute or convalescent COVID-19.

The V and J genes are TRBV6-5 and TRBJ2-1; TRBD1 matches 8 bases. Germline V CDR1 and CDR2: MNHEY, SVGAGI. V shed 8 bases, J shed 2 bases, and the junction held 2 bases outside the gene matches. The CDR3 contains 13 residues. The CDR3 loop is CASRDRPYNEQFF. In nucleotides, the CDR3 is TGTGCCAGCCGGGACAGGCCCTACAATGAGCAGTTCTTC.

There are a few counts of this clone. The J gene is TRBJ1-1, the V gene TRBV19; D not certain. Trimming pared 5 bases from V and 3 bases from J, leaving 7 bases between. Looked up from germline, CDR1 is LNHDA and CDR2 is SQIVND (reference sequence). The CDR3 spans 12 residues. The DNA for the CDR3 is TGTGCCAGTAGTCACACCCACACTGAAGCTTTCTTT. This sequence encodes CASSHTHTEAFF. Variable domain in full (rest from reference TRBV19 and TRBJ1-1): DGGITQSPKYLFRKEGQNVTLSCEQNLNHDAMYWYRQDPGQGLRLIYYSQIVNDFQKGDIAEGYSVSREKKESFPLTVTSAQKNPTAFYLCASSHTHTEAFFGQGTRLTVV.

The J gene is TRBJ2-5, the V gene TRBV6-6, with D hard to call. CDR3 length equals 12 residues. Deletions cut 2 bases from V and 5 bases from J, with 6 bases between. CDR1 is MNHNY, CDR2 SVGAGI, per germline (reference sequence). For the CDR3, the DNA is TGTGCCAGCAGTTACCCCGTGGAGACCCAGTACTTC. This gives the protein CASSYPVETQYF.

The V gene is TRBV19, the J gene TRBJ1-1, with D perhaps matching TRBD1 (6 bases). The CDR3 contains 15 residues. The germline V gene encodes CDR1 LNHDA and CDR2 SQIVND (reference sequence). With 5 bases removed from V and 1 base from J, the gap between germline ends came to 14 bases. CDR3 region: CASSSPGQRNTEAFF. As DNA, the CDR3 is TGTGCCAGTAGTTCTCCCGGACAGAGGAACACTGAAGCTTTCTTT.

The gene calls are TRBV9 and TRBJ2-1; 7 nucleotides match TRBD2. The CDR3 runs to 15 residues. Germline CDR1 and CDR2: SGDLS and YYNGEE. The V and J ends lost 0 bases and 2 bases, in that order; junction bases with no gene match: 2. The CDR3 loop reads CASSVGLAAYNEQFF. The DNA of the CDR3 is TGTGCCAGCAGCGTAGGGCTAGCGGCCTACAATGAGCAGTTCTTC.

The chain uses TRBV28 and TRBJ1-6; 7 bases align to TRBD1. This CDR3 has 18 amino acids. V trimming: 7 bases; J trimming: 7 bases; junction bases outside the gene matches: 19. The V gene's germline CDR1 is MDHEN and CDR2 SYDVKM. CDR3 bases: TGTGCCAGCAATCAACCGAACTCTGGACAGGCGGGGAATTCACCCCTCCACTTT. Its protein is CASNQPNSGQAGNSPLHF.

The chain combines TRBV5-6 with TRBJ2-7; 8 bases map to TRBD2. CDR1 SGHDT and CDR2 YYEEEE come from the germline V gene. V lost 4 bases and J lost 7; bases outside the gene matches: 4. The CDR3 has 12 amino acids. The CDR3 coding sequence is TGTGCCAGCAGCCTTGGCGGGGGGGAGCAGTACTTC. Translating it yields CASSLGGGEQYF.

This clone was counted only a few times. This rearrangement joins TRBV28 to TRBJ1-2; D gene uncertain. Trimming cost V 5 bases and J 1 base, with 20 bases left between them. This CDR3 region has 17 residues. CDR1 is MDHEN and CDR2 is SYDVKM in the germline V gene. The CDR3 DNA is TGTGCCAGCAGTCCCCGGGGATCTGCAACATTTAACTATGGCTACACCTTC. Amino acid sequence: CASSPRGSATFNYGYTF.

The chain joins TRBV2 to TRBJ2-7, with 7 bases fitting TRBD1. Trimming at V came to 6 bases and at J to 2 bases, leaving 7 bases not matched to a gene. The CDR3 has 14 residues. Per germline, CDR1 SNHLY and CDR2 FYNNEI. CDR3 in amino acids: CASRIQGTPYEQYF. The CDR3, as DNA: TGTGCCAGCAGGATACAGGGGACCCCCTACGAGCAGTACTTC.

The rearrangement joins TRBV4-2 to TRBJ1-2, with a tentative D call TRBD1 (6 bases). CDR1 is LGHNA and CDR2 is YNFKEQ in the germline V gene. The CDR3 is 19 amino acids. The V end was cut by 3 bases, the J end by 0 bases, with 23 bases between. The CDR3: CASSQSGGAGQKANYGYTF. The CDR3 coding sequence is TGTGCCAGCAGCCAGAGCGGGGGGGCCGGTCAAAAAGCTAACTATGGCTACACCTTC.

The CDR3 bases are TGTGCCAGCAGGTCGGCGGGAGGTCCTCGCGAGACCCAGTACTTC. It encodes CASRSAGGPRETQYF. The chain combines TRBV27 with TRBJ2-5; TRBD2 matches at 8 bases. The V gene end was trimmed by 6 bases and the J gene end by 5 bases; junction bases not matched to a gene: 11. Germline CDR1 MNHEY, CDR2 SMNVEV (reference sequence). CDR3 length: 15 amino acids.

The V and J genes are TRBV6-5 and TRBJ2-7; 10 nucleotides line up with TRBD1. The J segment lost 5 bases and the V segment lost 7 bases, leaving 8 bases of the junction unmatched. The CDR3 is 14 residues long. Germline assignment: CDR1 MNHEY and CDR2 SVGAGI. In DNA form, the CDR3 reads TGTGCCAGCACCTCGGACAGGGGGGTACACGAGCAGTACTTC. Translated, it gives CASTSDRGVHEQYF.

The rearrangement uses TRBV2 and TRBJ1-1, with TRBD1 matching 8 bases. This CDR3 has 14 residues. The V segment lost 8 bases and the J segment 4 bases; nucleotides outside the gene matches: 9. CDR1 SNHLY and CDR2 FYNNEI come from the germline V gene. CDR3 nucleotide sequence: TGTGCCAGCGTGGCAGGGGGCGCCCCCACTGAAGCTTTCTTT. The encoded protein is CASVAGGAPTEAFF.

J is TRBJ2-6 and V is TRBV4-3; TRBD2 is a possible D gene (5 bases). Trimming removed 3 bases from V and 1 base from J, with 13 bases in between. CDR1 is LGHNA, CDR2 YSLEER, per germline. This CDR3 has 17 residues. Written as DNA, the CDR3 is TGCGCCAGCAGCCAGTACACGGGGATTTCTGGGGCCAACGTCCTGACTTTC. This translates into CASSQYTGISGANVLTF.

V and J are TRBV20-1 and TRBJ2-7; TRBD2 is a possible D gene (5 bases). Germline V gene lookup returns CDR1 DFQATT and CDR2 SNEGSKA (reference sequence). Trimming left V 4 bases short and J 1 base short, with 17 bases between. CDR3 length equals 15 residues. The DNA for the CDR3 is TGCAGTGCTAATGATCCCGGACTTGTATCCTACGAGCAGTACTTC. This codes for CSANDPGLVSYEQYF.

The chain recombines TRBV5-5 with TRBJ2-1; D remains ambiguous. The V and J ends lost 3 bases and 10 bases respectively, with 11 bases between them. In germline, CDR1 is SGHKS, CDR2 YYEKEE (reference sequence). This CDR3 has 12 amino acids. The CDR3: CASSSTLREQFF. The DNA for the CDR3 is TGTGCCAGCAGCTCGACCCTGAGGGAGCAGTTCTTC.

This chain links TRBV18 with TRBJ2-6; possible D gene TRBD2, 6 bases. Trimming cost V 10 bases and J 0 bases, with 13 bases left between them. Germline V gives CDR1 KGHSH, CDR2 LQKENI. CDR3 size: 15 residues. CDR3 region: CATPLGLSGANVLTF. In nucleotides, the CDR3 is TGTGCCACCCCACTGGGACTCTCTGGGGCCAACGTCCTGACTTTC.

The V call is TRBV9, the J call TRBJ2-1, with D unresolved. CDR1 SGDLS and CDR2 YYNGEE come from the germline V gene. V lost 0 bases, J lost 9 bases, and 10 bases lay in between. The CDR3 consists of 13 residues. The CDR3 region is CASSVGAQSEQFF. CDR3 coding DNA: TGTGCCAGCAGCGTAGGGGCCCAAAGTGAGCAGTTCTTC. The full variable domain, rest sourced from reference TRBV9 and TRBJ2-1, is DSGVTQTPKHLITATGQRVTLRCSPRSGDLSVYWYQQSLDQGLQFLIQYYNGEERAKGNILERFSAQQFPDLHSELNLSSLELGDSALYFCASSVGAQSEQFFGPGTRLTVL.

A remark on this clone: Other DNA sequences in this specimen translate into the identical CDR3. The chain joins TRBV6-5 to TRBJ2-7, with TRBD2 identical over 11 bases. V gave up 6 bases and J gave up 4 bases; unmatched junction bases: 5. Germline CDR1 is MNHEY and CDR2 is SVGAGI. CDR3 length: 14 amino acids. The CDR3 region is CASSSGLAVYEQYF. The CDR3 DNA reads TGTGCCAGCAGCTCGGGACTAGCGGTGTACGAGCAGTACTTC.

The genes are TRBV28 and TRBJ1-3; no definite D call. The CDR3 has 16 amino acids. From germline, CDR1 is MDHEN and CDR2 SYDVKM. The V end was cut by 6 bases, the J end by 0 bases, with 15 bases between. For the CDR3, the DNA is TGTGCCAGCAGGGCCAGTTGGCAGCGCTCTGGAAACACCATATATTTT. It encodes CASRASWQRSGNTIYF. Full variable domain (remainder filled in from reference TRBV28 and TRBJ1-3): DVKVTQSSRYLVKRTGEKVFLECVQDMDHENMFWYRQDPGLGLRLIYFSYDVKMKEKGDIPEGYSVSREKKERFSLILESASTNQTSMYLCASRASWQRSGNTIYFGEGSWLTVV.

The table lists this clone with a few counts. The rearrangement joins TRBV15 to TRBJ1-2; D is perhaps TRBD1 (5 bases). The CDR3 length is 12 residues. Deletions cut 1 base from V and 7 bases from J, with 7 bases between. Germline CDR1 and CDR2: LNHNV and YYDKDF (reference sequence). The CDR3 bases are TGTGCCACCAGCAGAGGGGGGGTTGGCTACACCTTC. This gives the protein CATSRGGVGYTF.

This clone was seen a single time. The rearrangement joins TRBV29-1 to TRBJ2-1; 8 bases agree with TRBD2. Germline V gene sequence: CDR1 SQVTM, CDR2 ANQGSEA. The CDR3 length is 14 residues. The CDR3 loop reads CSVKGSGAYNEQFF. In nucleotides, the CDR3 is TGCAGTGTGAAGGGTAGCGGGGCCTACAATGAGCAGTTCTTC.

The chain carries TRBV24-1 and TRBJ2-3; 9 bases map to TRBD1. CDR3 length equals 14 residues. V gave up 9 bases and J gave up 1 base; unmatched junction bases: 4. The germline V gene encodes CDR1 KGHDR and CDR2 SFDVKD. CDR3 sequence reads: CATGRDRGTDTQYF. CDR3 coding DNA: TGTGCCACCGGAAGGGACAGGGGCACAGATACGCAGTATTTT.